This T cell receptor (beta chain) was sequenced during a study of cytomegalovirus exposure and HLA in healthy donors. Across the whole study: Earlier, 150 million to 200 million T cells were analyzed, and over 95 million unique TCR beta sequences were found among them. Overall study results and limits: As was reported, the HLA-A and HLA-B alleles of most subjects were accurately predicted from TCR beta sequences. Association of a missense DCLRE1C variant with TCR beta V- and J-gene trimming was reported in a later analysis.

The CDR3 extends over 13 amino acids. V lost 10 bases and J lost 0; bases outside the gene matches: 6. Looked up from germline, CDR1 is SNHLY and CDR2 is FYNNEI. A note on this clone: Antigen: not known.

It was with 60 Vbeta and 13 Jbeta primers that the PCR ran. In the authors' methods: It was a later analysis that counted approximately 81 million unique TCR beta chains, of which about 10 million were shared. The table came from immunoSEQ multiplex PCR; TCRdb's copy has only in-frame clones and leaves some out. D and trimming come from the DNA, and the V and J calls and clone size come from that table. The sample includes 110,000 or so clones, roughly 72% of them seen just once. This TCR was recovered from a woman aged 40 to 50 in good health and CMV-seropositive. This chain joins TRBV2 and TRBJ2-7; the match to TRBD1 covers 7 bases. The sample taken for sequencing was PBMCs. CDR3 sequence (DNA): TGTGCCACCCTGACAGGGAGCTCCTACGAGCAGTACTTC. The encoded protein is CATLTGSSYEQYF.